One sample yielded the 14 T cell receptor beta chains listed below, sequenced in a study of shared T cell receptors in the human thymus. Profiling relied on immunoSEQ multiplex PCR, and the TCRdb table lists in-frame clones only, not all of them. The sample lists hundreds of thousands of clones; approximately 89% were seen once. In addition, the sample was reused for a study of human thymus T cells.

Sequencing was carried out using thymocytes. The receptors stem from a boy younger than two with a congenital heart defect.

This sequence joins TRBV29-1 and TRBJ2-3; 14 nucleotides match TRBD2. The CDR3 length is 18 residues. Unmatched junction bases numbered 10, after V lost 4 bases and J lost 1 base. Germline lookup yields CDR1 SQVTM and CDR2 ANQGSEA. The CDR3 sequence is CSVGQTSGGARGTDTQYF. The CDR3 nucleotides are TGCAGCGTTGGACAGACTAGCGGGGGGGCCCGTGGCACAGATACGCAGTATTTT.

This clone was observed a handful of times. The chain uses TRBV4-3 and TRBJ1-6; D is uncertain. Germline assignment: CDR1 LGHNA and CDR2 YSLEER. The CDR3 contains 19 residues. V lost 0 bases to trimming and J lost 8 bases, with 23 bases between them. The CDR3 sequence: CASSQERIGSGSLDSPLHF. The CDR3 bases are TGCGCCAGCAGCCAAGAGAGGATTGGGTCCGGAAGTTTGGATTCACCCCTCCACTTT.

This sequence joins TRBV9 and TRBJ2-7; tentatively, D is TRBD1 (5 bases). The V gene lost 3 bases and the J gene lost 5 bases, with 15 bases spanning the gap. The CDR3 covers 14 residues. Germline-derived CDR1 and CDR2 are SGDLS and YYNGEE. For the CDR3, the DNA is TGTGCCAGCAGCGCCAACAGGTGGTCCGACGAGCAGTACTTC. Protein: CASSANRWSDEQYF.

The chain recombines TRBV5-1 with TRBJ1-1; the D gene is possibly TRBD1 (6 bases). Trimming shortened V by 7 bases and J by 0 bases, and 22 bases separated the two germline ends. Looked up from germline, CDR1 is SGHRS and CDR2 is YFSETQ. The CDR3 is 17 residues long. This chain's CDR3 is CASGDAPGARLNTEAFF. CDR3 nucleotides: TGCGCCAGCGGAGACGCACCAGGGGCTCGGTTGAACACTGAAGCTTTCTTT. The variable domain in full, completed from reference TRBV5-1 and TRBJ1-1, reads KAGVTQTPRYLIKTRGQQVTLSCSPISGHRSVSWYQQTPGQGLQFLFEYFSETQRNKGNFPGRFSGRQFSNSRSEMNVSTLELGDSALYLCASGDAPGARLNTEAFFGQGTRLTVV.

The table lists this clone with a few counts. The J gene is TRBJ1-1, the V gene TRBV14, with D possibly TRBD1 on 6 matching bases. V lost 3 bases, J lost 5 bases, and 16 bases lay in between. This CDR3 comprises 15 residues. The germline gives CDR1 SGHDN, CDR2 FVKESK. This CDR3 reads CASSQAQGRGTEAFF. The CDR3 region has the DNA TGTGCCAGCAGCCAGGCCCAGGGGCGGGGGACTGAAGCTTTCTTT.

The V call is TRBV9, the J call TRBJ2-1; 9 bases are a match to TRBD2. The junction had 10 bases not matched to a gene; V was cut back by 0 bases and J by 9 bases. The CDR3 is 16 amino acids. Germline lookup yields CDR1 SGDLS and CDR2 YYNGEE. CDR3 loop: CASSVEAGGPRPEQFF. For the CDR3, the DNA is TGTGCCAGCAGCGTAGAGGCGGGAGGGCCTCGACCTGAGCAGTTCTTC.

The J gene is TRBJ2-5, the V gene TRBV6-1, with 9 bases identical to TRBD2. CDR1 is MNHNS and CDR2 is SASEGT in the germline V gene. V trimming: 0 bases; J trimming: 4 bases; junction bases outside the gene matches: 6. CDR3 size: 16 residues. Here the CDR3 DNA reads TGTGCCAGCAGTGAAGCGACCGGGACTAGCAGAGAGACCCAGTACTTC. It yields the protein CASSEATGTSRETQYF.

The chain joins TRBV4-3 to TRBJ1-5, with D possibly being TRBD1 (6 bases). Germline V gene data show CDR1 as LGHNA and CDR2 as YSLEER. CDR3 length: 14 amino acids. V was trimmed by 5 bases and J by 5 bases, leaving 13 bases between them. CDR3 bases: TGCGCCAGCAGCTCCCACAGGGTGCATCAGCCCCAGCATTTT. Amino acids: CASSSHRVHQPQHF.

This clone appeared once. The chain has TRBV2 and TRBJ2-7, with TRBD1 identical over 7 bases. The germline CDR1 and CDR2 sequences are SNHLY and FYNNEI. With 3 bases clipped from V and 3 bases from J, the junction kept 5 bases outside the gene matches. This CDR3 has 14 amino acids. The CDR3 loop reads CASSDPGTDYEQYF. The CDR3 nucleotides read TGTGCCAGCAGTGACCCCGGGACAGACTACGAGCAGTACTTC.

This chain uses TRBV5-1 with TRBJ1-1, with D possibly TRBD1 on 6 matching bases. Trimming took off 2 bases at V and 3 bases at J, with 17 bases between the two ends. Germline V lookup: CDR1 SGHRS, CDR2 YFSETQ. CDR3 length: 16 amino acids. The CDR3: CASSFSQGPRDTEAFF. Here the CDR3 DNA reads TGCGCCAGCAGCTTCTCGCAGGGGCCGAGGGACACTGAAGCTTTCTTT.

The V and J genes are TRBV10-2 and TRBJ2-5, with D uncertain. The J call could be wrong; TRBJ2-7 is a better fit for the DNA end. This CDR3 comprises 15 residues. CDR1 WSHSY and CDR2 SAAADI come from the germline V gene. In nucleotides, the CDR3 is TGCGCCAGCAGTGAGGAGTTTGCGGCCTCCTACGAGCAGTACTTC. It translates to CASSEEFAASYEQYF.

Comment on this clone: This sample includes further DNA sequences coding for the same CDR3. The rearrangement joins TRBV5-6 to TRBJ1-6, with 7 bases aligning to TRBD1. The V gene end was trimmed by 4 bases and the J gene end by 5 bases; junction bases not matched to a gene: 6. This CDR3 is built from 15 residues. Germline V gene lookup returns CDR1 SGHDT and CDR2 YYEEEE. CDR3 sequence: CASSLDRKNNSPLHF. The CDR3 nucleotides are TGTGCCAGCAGCCTGGACAGGAAAAATAATTCACCCCTCCACTTT.

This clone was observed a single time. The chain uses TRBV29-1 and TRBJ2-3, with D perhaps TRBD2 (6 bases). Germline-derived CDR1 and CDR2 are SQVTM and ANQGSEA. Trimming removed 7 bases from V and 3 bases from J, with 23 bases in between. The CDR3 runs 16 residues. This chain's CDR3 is CSAVRGTRPITDTQYF. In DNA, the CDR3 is TGCAGCGCCGTTCGGGGGACCCGACCAATTACAGATACGCAGTATTTT.

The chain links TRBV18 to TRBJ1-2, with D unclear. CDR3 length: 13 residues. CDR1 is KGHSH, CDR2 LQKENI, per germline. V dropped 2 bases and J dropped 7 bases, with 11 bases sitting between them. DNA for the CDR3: TGTGCCAGCTCACCAGGCCAGGTCTTTGGCTACACCTTC. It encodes CASSPGQVFGYTF.